This T cell receptor (beta chain) was found in a study of blood T cell repertoires in COVID-19. Overall study context: Samples taken during acute and convalescent COVID-19 were collected in the United States, Italy and Spain. T cells, B-cell-depleted T cells, or PBMCs provided the cDNA or gDNA that served as material.

TCRdb's table, derived via immunoSEQ multiplex PCR, lists solely in-frame clones and lacks some. The profile shows some 150,000 clones, around 85% of them singletons. Seattle's enrolled individuals joined amid active infection and were then monitored longitudinally. The CDR3 is 11 residues long. Germline V gene lookup returns CDR1 SNHLY and CDR2 FYNNEI. With 2 bases removed from V and 4 bases from J, the gap between germline ends came to 3 bases. In its sample, this clone is medium-sized (0.01 to 0.1%). V is TRBV2 and J is TRBJ2-7; D unclear. The sequence derives from a man between 60 and 75 years old with COVID-19, enrolled during active disease. The material sequenced was peripheral blood. The chain's CDR3 is CASSETYEQYF. The CDR3 DNA follows: TGTGCCAGCAGTGAAACTTACGAGCAGTACTTC.